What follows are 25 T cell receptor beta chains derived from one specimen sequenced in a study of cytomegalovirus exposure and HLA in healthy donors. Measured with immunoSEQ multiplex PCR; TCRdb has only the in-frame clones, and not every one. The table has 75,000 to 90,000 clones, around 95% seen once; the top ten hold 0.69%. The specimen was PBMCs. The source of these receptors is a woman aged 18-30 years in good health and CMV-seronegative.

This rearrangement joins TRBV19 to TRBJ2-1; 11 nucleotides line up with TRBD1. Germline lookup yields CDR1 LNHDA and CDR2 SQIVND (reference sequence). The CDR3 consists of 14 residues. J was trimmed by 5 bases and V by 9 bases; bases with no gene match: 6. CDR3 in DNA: TGTGCCAGCGGGACAGGGGGAGTAAACAATGAGCAGTTCTTC. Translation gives CASGTGGVNNEQFF.

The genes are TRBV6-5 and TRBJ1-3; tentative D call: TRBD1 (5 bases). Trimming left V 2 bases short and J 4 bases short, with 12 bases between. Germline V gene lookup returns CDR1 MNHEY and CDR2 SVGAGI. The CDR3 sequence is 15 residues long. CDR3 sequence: CASSYGSGKGNTIYF. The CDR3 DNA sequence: TGTGCCAGCAGTTACGGCTCAGGGAAAGGAAACACCATATATTTT.

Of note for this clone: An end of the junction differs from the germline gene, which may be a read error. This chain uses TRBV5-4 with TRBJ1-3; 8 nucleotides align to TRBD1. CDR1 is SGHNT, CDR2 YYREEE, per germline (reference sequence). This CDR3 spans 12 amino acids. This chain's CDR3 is CASSYGQGNSSF. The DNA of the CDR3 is TGTGCCAGCAGCTACGGACAGGGCAACTCTTCGTTT.

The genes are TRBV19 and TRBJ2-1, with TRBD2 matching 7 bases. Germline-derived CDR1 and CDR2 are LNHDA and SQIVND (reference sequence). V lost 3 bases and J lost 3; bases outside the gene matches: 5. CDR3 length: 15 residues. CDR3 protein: CASSIKRGIYNEQFF. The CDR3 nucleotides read TGTGCCAGTAGTATTAAGCGGGGTATCTACAATGAGCAGTTCTTC. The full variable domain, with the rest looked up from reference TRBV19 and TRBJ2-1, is DGGITQSPKYLFRKEGQNVTLSCEQNLNHDAMYWYRQDPGQGLRLIYYSQIVNDFQKGDIAEGYSVSREKKESFPLTVTSAQKNPTAFYLCASSIKRGIYNEQFFGPGTRLTVL.

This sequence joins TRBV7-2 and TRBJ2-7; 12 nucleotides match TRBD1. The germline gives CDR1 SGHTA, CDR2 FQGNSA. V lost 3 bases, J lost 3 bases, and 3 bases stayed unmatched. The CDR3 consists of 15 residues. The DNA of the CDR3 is TGTGCCAGCAGCTTCGGGACAGGGGGCGTCTACGAGCAGTACTTC. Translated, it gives CASSFGTGGVYEQYF.

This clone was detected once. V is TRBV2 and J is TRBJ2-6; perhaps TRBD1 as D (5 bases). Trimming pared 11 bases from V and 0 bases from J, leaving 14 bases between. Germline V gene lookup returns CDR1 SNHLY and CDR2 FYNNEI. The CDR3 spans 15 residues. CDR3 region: CAAQQVLSGANVLTF. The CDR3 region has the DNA TGTGCCGCACAACAGGTTCTCTCTGGGGCCAACGTCCTGACTTTC.

The CDR3 is CASSKENRGTGNTIYF. The CDR3 bases are TGTGCCAGCAGCAAGGAGAACAGGGGAACTGGAAACACCATATATTTT. V is TRBV7-2 and J is TRBJ1-3; the match to TRBD1 covers 7 bases. CDR1 and CDR2 from the germline V gene are SGHTA and FQGNSA. J was trimmed by 2 bases and V by 5 bases; bases with no gene match: 9. This CDR3 is 16 amino acids long.

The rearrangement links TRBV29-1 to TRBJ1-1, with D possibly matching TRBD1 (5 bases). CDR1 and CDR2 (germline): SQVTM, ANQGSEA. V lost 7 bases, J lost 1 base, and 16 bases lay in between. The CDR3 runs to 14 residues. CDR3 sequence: CSGLGGGRNTEAFF. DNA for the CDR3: TGCAGCGGTCTCGGGGGGGGGAGGAACACTGAAGCTTTCTTT.

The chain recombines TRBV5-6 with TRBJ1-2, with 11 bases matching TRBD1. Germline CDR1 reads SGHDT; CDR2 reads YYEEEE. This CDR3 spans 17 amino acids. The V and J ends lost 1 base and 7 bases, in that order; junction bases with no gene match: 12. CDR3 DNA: TGTGCCAGCAGCTTGTCCGGGACAGGGGGAGTATACGCTGGCTACACCTTC. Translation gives CASSLSGTGGVYAGYTF.

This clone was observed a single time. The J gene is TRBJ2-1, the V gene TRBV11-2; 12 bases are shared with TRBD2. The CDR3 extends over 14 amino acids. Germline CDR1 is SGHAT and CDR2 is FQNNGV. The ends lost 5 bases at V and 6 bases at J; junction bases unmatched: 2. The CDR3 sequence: CASSPGLAGNEQFF. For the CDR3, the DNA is TGTGCCAGCAGCCCGGGACTAGCGGGCAATGAGCAGTTCTTC.

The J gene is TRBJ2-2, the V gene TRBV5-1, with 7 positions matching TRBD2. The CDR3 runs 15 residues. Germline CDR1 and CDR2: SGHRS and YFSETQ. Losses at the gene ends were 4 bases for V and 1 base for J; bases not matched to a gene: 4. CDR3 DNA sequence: TGCGCCAGCAGCCCCCGGGGGGTGAACACCGGGGAGCTGTTTTTT. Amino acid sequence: CASSPRGVNTGELFF.

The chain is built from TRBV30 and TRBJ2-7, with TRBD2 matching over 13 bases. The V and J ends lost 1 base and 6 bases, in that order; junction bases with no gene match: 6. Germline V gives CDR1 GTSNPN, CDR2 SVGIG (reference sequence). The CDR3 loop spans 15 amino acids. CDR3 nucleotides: TGTGCCTGGAGTGCCGGACTAGCGGGAGTGCCCGAGCAGTACTTC. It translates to CAWSAGLAGVPEQYF. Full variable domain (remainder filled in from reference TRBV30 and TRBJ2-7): SQTIHQWPATLVQPVGSPLSLECTVEGTSNPNLYWYRQAAGRGLQLLFYSVGIGQISSEVPQNLSASRPQDRQFILSSKKLLLSDSGFYLCAWSAGLAGVPEQYFGPGTRLTVT.

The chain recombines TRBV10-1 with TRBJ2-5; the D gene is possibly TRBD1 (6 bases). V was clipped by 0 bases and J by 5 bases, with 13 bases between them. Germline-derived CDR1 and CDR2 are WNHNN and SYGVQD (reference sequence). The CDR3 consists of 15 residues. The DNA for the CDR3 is TGCGCCAGCAGTGAGTCAGGACAGACGGAGGAGACCCAGTACTTC. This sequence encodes CASSESGQTEETQYF.

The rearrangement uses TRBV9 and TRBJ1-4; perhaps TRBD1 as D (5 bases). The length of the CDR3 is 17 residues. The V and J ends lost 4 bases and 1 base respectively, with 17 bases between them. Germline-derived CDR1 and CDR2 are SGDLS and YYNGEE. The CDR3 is CASSPGDGRGTNEKLFF. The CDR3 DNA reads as TGTGCCAGCAGCCCGGGGGACGGCCGAGGAACTAATGAAAAACTGTTTTTT. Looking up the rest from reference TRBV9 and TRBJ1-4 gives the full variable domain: DSGVTQTPKHLITATGQRVTLRCSPRSGDLSVYWYQQSLDQGLQFLIQYYNGEERAKGNILERFSAQQFPDLHSELNLSSLELGDSALYFCASSPGDGRGTNEKLFFGSGTQLSVL.

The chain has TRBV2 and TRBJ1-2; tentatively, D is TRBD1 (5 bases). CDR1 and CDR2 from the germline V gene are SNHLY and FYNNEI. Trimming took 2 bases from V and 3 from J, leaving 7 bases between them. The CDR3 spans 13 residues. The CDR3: CASSERGDYGYTF. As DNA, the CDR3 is TGTGCCAGCAGTGAAAGGGGCGACTATGGCTACACCTTC.

This chain's CDR3 is CASSLRGAPTDTQYF. In nucleotides, the CDR3 is TGTGCCAGCAGCTTACGGGGGGCCCCCACAGATACGCAGTATTTT. The chain joins TRBV7-2 to TRBJ2-3; tentatively, D is TRBD2 (7 bases). The CDR3 consists of 15 residues. Trimming removed 2 bases from V and 2 bases from J, with 11 bases in between. Germline CDR1 reads SGHTA; CDR2 reads FQGNSA.

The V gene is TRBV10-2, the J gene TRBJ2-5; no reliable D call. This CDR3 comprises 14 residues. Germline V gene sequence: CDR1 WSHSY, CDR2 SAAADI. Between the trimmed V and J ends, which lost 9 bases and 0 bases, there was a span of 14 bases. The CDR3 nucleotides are TGCGCCAGTTCGAAAACTACCTACCAAGAGACCCAGTACTTC. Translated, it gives CASSKTTYQETQYF.

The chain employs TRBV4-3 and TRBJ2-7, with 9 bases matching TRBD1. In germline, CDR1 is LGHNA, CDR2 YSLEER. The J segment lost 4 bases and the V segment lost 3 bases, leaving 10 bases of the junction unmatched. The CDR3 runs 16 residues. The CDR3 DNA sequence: TGCGCCAGCAGCCACGACGCCGGGACAGGGCGTTACGAGCAGTACTTC. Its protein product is CASSHDAGTGRYEQYF.

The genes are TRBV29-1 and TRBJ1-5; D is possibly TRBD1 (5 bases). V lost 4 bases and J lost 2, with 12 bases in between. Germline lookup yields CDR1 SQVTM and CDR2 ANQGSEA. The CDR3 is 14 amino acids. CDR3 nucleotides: TGCAGCGTTGTGGAGGGGACGGGCAATCAGCCCCAGCATTTT. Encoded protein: CSVVEGTGNQPQHF.

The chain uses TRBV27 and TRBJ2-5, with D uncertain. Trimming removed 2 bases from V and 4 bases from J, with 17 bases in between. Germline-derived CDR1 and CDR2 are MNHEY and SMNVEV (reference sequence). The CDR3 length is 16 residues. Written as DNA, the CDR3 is TGTGCCAGCAGTTTACGGGTAGCTTTAATCTCAGAGACCCAGTACTTC. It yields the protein CASSLRVALISETQYF.

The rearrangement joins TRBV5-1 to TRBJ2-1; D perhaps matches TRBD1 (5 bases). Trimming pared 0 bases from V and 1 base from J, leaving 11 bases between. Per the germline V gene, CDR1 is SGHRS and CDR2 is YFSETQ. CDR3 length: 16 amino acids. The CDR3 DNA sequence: TGCGCCAGCAGCTTGGAGGGGTCCCGATCCTACAATGAGCAGTTCTTC. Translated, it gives CASSLEGSRSYNEQFF.

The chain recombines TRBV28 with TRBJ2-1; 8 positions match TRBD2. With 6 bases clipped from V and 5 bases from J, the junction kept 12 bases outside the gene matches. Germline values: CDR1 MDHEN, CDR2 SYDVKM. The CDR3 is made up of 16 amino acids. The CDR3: CASSGGGLGLNNEQFF. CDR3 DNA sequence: TGTGCCAGCAGCGGGGGGGGACTAGGACTAAACAATGAGCAGTTCTTC.

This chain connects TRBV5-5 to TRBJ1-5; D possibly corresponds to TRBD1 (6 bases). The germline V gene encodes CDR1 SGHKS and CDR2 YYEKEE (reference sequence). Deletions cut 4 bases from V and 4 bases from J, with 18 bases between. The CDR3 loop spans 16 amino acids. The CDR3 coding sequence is TGTGCCAGCAGCCTAGTAGTTCGAGGGGGAAATCAGCCCCAGCATTTT. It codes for CASSLVVRGGNQPQHF.

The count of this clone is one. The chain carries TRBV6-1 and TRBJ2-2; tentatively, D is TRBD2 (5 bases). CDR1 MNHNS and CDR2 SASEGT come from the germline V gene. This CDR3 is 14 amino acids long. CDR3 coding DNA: TGTGCGCTTCAACCTGGGAGCCACACCGGGGAGCTGTTTTTT. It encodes CALQPGSHTGELFF.

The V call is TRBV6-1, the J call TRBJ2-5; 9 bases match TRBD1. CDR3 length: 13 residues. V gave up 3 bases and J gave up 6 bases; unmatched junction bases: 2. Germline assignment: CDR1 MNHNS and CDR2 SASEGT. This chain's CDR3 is CASSEDRGKTQYF. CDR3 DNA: TGTGCCAGCAGTGAGGACAGGGGAAAGACCCAGTACTTC.